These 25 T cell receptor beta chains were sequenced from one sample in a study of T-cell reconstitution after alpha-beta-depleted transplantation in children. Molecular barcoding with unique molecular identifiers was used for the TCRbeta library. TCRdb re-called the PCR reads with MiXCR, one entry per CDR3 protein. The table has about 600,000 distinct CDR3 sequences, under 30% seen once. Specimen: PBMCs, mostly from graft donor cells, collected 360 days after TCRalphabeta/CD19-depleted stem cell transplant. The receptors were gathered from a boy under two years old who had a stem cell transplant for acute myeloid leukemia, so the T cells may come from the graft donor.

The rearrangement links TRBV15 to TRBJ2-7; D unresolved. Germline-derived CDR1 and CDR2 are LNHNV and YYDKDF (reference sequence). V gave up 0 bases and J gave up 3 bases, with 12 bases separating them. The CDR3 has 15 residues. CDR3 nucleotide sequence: TGTGCCACCAGCAGAGATCCCTCCCCCGGCTACGAGCAGTACTTC. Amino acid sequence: CATSRDPSPGYEQYF.

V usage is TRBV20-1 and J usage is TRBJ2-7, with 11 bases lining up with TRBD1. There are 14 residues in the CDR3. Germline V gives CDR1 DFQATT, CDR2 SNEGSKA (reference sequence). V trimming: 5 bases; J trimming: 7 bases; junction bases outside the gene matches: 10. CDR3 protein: CSAFKPGQGGEQYF. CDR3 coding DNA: TGCAGTGCTTTTAAACCGGGACAGGGGGGAGAGCAGTACTTC.

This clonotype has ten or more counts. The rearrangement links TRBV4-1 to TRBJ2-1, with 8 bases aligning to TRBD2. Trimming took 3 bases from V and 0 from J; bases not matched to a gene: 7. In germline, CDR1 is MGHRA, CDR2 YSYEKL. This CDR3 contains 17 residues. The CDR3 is CASSHGGATSSYNEQFF. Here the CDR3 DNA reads TGCGCCAGCAGCCACGGGGGGGCGACTAGCTCCTACAATGAGCAGTTCTTC.

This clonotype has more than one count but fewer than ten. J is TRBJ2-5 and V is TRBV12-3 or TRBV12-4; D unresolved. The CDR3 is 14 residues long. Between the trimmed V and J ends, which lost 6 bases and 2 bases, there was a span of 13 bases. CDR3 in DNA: TGTGCCAGCAGCGGTGGACGGCCTCAAGAGACCCAGTACTTC. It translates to CASSGGRPQETQYF.

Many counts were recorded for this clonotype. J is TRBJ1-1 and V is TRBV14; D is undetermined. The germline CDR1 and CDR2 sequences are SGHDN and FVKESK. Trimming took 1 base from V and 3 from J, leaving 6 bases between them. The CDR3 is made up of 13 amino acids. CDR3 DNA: TGTGCCAGCAGCCAAGGGGCCGACACTGAAGCTTTCTTT. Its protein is CASSQGADTEAFF.

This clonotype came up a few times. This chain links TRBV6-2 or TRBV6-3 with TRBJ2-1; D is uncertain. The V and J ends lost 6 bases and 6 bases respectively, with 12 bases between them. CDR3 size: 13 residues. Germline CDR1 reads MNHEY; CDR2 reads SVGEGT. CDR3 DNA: TGTGCCAGCAGCCTAGACACCCTCAATGAGCAGTTCTTC. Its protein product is CASSLDTLNEQFF.

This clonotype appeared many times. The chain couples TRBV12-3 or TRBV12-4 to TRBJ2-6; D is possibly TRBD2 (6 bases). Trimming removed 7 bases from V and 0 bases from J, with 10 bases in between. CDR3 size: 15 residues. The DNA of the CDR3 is TGTGCCAGCAACCTCGGGGGCTCTGGGGCCAACGTCCTGACTTTC. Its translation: CASNLGGSGANVLTF.

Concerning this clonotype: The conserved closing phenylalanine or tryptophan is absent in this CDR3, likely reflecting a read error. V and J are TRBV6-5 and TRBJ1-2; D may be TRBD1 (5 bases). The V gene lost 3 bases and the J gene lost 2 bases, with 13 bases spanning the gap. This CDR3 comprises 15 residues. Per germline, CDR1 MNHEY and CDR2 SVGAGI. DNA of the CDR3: TGTGCCAGCAGTTATGCGACGGGGCAGAACTATGGCTACACCCTC. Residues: CASSYATGQNYGYTL.

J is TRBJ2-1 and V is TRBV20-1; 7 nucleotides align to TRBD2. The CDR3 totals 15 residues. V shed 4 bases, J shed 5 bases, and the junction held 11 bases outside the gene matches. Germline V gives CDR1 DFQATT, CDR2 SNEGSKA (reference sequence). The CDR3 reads CSATHAWAGDNEQFF. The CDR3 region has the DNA TGCAGTGCTACCCATGCGTGGGCGGGGGACAATGAGCAGTTCTTC.

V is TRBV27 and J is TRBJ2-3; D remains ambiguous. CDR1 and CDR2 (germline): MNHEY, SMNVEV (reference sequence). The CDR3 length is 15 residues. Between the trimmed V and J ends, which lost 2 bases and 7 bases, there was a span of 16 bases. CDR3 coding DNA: TGTGCCAGCAGTTTAGAGTGGCTATCACTGCATACGCAGTATTTT. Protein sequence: CASSLEWLSLHTQYF.

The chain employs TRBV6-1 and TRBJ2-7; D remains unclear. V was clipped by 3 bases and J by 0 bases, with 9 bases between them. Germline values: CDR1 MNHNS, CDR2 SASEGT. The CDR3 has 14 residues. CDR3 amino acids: CASSDDDLSYEQYF. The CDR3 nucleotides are TGTGCCAGCAGTGACGACGACCTCTCCTACGAGCAGTACTTC.

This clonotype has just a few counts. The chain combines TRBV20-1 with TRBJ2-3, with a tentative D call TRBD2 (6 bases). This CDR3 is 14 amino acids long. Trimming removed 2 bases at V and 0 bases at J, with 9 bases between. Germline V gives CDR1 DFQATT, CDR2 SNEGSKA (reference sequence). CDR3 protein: CSARFAGSTDTQYF. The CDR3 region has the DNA TGCAGTGCTAGATTTGCGGGGAGCACAGATACGCAGTATTTT.

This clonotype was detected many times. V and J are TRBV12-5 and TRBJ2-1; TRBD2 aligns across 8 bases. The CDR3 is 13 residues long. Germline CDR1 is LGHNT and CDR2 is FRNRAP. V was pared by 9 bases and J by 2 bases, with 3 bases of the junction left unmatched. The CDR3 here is CASSGGPYNEQFF. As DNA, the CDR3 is TGTGCTAGCTCGGGGGGGCCCTACAATGAGCAGTTCTTC.

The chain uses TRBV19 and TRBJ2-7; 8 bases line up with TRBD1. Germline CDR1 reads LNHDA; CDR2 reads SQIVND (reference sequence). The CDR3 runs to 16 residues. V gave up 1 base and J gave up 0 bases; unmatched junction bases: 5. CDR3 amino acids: CASSIAGTGASYEQYF. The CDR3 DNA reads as TGTGCCAGTAGTATAGCCGGGACAGGCGCCTCCTACGAGCAGTACTTC. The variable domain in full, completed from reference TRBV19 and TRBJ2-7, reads DGGITQSPKYLFRKEGQNVTLSCEQNLNHDAMYWYRQDPGQGLRLIYYSQIVNDFQKGDIAEGYSVSREKKESFPLTVTSAQKNPTAFYLCASSIAGTGASYEQYFGPGTRLTVT.

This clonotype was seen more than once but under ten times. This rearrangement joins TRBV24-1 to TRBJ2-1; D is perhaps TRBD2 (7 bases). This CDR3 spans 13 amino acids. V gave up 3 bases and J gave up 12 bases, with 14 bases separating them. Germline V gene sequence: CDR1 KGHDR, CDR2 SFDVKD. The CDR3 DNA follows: TGTGCCACCAGTGATGGAGGGGGGGGGAGGCAGTTCTTC. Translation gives CATSDGGGGRQFF.

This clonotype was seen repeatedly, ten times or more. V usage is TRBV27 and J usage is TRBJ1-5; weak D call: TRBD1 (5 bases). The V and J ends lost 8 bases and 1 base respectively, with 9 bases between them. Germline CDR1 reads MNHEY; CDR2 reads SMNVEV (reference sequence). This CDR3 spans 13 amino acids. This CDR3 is CASGTGSNQPQHF. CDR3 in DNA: TGTGCCAGCGGGACCGGCAGCAATCAGCCCCAGCATTTT.

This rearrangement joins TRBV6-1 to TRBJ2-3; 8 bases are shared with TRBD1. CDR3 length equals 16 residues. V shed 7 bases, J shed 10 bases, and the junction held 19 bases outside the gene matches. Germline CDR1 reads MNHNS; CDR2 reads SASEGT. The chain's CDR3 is CASNPVGAIRGQAQYF. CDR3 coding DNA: TGTGCCAGCAACCCCGTGGGGGCGATTAGGGGACAGGCGCAGTATTTT.

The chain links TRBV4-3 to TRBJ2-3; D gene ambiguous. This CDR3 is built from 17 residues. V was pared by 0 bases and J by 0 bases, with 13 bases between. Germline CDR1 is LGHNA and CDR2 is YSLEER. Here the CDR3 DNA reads TGCGCCAGCAGCCAAGATACGCCAACCCCTAGCACAGATACGCAGTATTTT. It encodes CASSQDTPTPSTDTQYF.

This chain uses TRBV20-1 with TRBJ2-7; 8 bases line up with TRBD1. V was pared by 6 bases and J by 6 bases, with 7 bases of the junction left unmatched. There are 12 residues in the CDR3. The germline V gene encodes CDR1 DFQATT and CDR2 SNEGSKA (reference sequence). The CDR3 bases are TGCAGTGCCACCGACAGGGGAGGCGAGCAGTACTTC. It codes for CSATDRGGEQYF.

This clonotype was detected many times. The CDR3 reads CASRGRPNEKLFF. CDR3 bases: TGCGCCAGCAGGGGCAGGCCGAATGAAAAACTGTTTTTT. V gene TRBV5-1 combines with J gene TRBJ1-4; D not certain. This CDR3 has 13 amino acids. Trimming pared 5 bases from V and 5 bases from J, leaving 10 bases between. From germline, CDR1 is SGHRS and CDR2 YFSETQ.

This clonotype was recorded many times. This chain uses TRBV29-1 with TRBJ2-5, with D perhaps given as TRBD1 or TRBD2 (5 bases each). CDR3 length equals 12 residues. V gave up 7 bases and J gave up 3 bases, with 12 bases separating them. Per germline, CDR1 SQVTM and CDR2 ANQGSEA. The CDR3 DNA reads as TGCAGCGCGGGACCCACGGAAGAGACCCAGTACTTC. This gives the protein CSAGPTEETQYF. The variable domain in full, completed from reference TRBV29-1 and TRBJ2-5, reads SAVISQKPSRDICQRGTSLTIQCQVDSQVTMMFWYRQQPGQSLTLIATANQGSEATYESGFVIDKFPISRPNLTFSTLTVSNMSPEDSSIYLCSAGPTEETQYFGPGTRLLVL.

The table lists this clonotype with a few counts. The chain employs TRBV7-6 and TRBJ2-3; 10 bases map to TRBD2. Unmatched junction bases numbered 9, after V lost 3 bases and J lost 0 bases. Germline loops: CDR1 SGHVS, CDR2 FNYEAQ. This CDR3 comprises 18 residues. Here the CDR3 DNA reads TGTGCCAGCAGCTTTCTCGCTAGCGGGGGATCTAGCACAGATACGCAGTATTTT. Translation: CASSFLASGGSSTDTQYF.

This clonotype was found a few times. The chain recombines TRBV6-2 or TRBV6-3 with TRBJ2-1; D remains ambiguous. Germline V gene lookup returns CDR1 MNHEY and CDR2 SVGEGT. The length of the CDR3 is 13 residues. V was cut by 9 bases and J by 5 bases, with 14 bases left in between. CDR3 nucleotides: TGTGCCAGTTCACGGAGTCGGCACAATGAGCAGTTCTTC. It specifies CASSRSRHNEQFF.

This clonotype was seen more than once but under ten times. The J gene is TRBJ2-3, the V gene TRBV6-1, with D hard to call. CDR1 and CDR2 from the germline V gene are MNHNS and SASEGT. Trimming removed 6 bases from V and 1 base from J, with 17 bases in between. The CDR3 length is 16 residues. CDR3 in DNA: TGTGCCAGCAGCAGACCGGGCCCTGGGGGCACAGATACGCAGTATTTT. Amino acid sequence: CASSRPGPGGTDTQYF.

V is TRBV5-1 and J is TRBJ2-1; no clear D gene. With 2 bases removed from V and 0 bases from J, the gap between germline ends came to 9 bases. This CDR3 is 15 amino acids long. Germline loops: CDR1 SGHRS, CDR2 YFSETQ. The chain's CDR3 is CASSLGWASYNEQFF. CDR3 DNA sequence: TGCGCCAGCAGCTTAGGCTGGGCCTCCTACAATGAGCAGTTCTTC.